A selection of T cell receptor beta chains follows, all from one sample in a study of blood T cell repertoires in COVID-19. The table came from immunoSEQ multiplex PCR; TCRdb's copy has only in-frame clones and leaves some out. The data contain 40,000 to 50,000 clones, about 88% of them seen just once; the ten biggest clones take up roughly 3%. What was sequenced was PBMCs or T cells enriched from blood (not recorded which). These receptors were obtained from a woman between 50 and 59 years old who had recovered from COVID-19. The CDR3 runs from the conserved cysteine through the conserved F or W. A D gene is named only where the DNA matches it firmly. Not all rows give a size; the values are once, few, many and, for expanded clones, a class.

V: TRBV6-2/TRBV6-3; J: TRBJ2-5; size: .; D: .; CDR3: CASSSHGSAGRMYF; DNA: TGTGCCAGCAGTTCTCACGGTTCTGCGGGACGGATGTACTTC
V: TRBV19; J: TRBJ1-2; size: .; D: .; CDR3: CASSILQGLIYGYTF; DNA: TGTGCCAGTAGTATTCTGCAGGGTTTGATCTATGGCTACACCTTC
V: TRBV27; J: TRBJ2-5; size: .; D: .; CDR3: CASRPAIQETQYF; DNA: TGTGCCAGCAGGCCAGCGATCCAAGAGACCCAGTACTTC
V: TRBV19; J: TRBJ1-2; size: .; D: TRBD1; CDR3: CASRSGTGDGYTF; DNA: TGTGCCAGTCGCTCCGGGACAGGGGACGGCTACACCTTC
V: TRBV6-1; J: TRBJ2-3; size: .; D: .; CDR3: CASSEWASGSTDTQYF; DNA: TGTGCCAGCAGTGAATGGGCCTCGGGATCCACAGATACGCAGTATTTT
V: TRBV5-6; J: TRBJ1-2; size: .; D: .; CDR3: CASSQGMTVNYGYTF; DNA: TGTGCCAGCAGTCAAGGGATGACAGTTAACTATGGCTACACCTTC
V: TRBV5-4; J: TRBJ2-5; size: once; D: TRBD1; CDR3: CASSARDREQETQYF; DNA: TGTGCCAGCAGCGCCAGGGACAGGGAACAAGAGACCCAGTACTTC
V: TRBV5-1; J: TRBJ2-1; size: .; D: TRBD2; CDR3: CASSLAGTSSRISYNEQFF; DNA: TGCGCCAGCAGCTTGGCCGGGACTAGCTCAAGAATATCCTACAATGAGCAGTTCTTC
V: TRBV28; J: TRBJ1-2; size: .; D: .; CDR3: CASSPSSQVLRGGTF; DNA: TGTGCCAGCAGTCCCTCAAGTCAGGTCCTGCGGGGAGGGACCTTC
V: TRBV10-3; J: TRBJ2-2; size: .; D: TRBD2; CDR3: CAIGTRAGTGELFF; DNA: TGTGCCATCGGGACTAGAGCCGGAACCGGGGAGCTGTTTTTT
V: TRBV28; J: TRBJ2-4; size: .; D: TRBD2; CDR3: CASSLGSGGIAKNIQYF; DNA: TGTGCCAGCAGTTTAGGTAGCGGGGGGATAGCCAAAAACATTCAGTACTTC
V: TRBV7-9; J: TRBJ1-5; size: once; D: .; CDR3: CASSLGAHQPQHF; DNA: TGTGCCAGCAGCTTAGGGGCCCATCAGCCCCAGCATTTT
V: TRBV18; J: TRBJ2-1; size: .; D: TRBD2; CDR3: CASSPPRTSVNEQFF; DNA: TGTGCCAGCTCACCACCCAGGACTAGCGTCAATGAGCAGTTCTTC
V: TRBV4-3; J: TRBJ1-6; size: .; D: .; CDR3: CASSQDSQYSSYNSPLHF; DNA: TGCGCCAGCAGCCAAGACAGCCAATACAGCTCCTATAATTCACCCCTCCACTTT
V: TRBV5-4; J: TRBJ2-2; size: .; D: .; CDR3: CASSLDWNTGELFF; DNA: TGTGCCAGCAGCTTGGACTGGAACACCGGGGAGCTGTTTTTT
V: TRBV28; J: TRBJ2-2; size: .; D: TRBD2; CDR3: CASRRASKTSGFNTGELFF; DNA: TGTGCCAGCAGAAGAGCCTCGAAGACTAGCGGGTTTAACACCGGGGAGCTGTTTTTT
V: TRBV27; J: TRBJ1-6; size: .; D: TRBD1; CDR3: CASSPLLRQGSSPLHF; DNA: TGTGCCAGCAGTCCACTACTTCGACAGGGGAGTTCACCCCTCCACTTT
V: TRBV6-2/TRBV6-3; J: TRBJ1-1; size: .; D: .; CDR3: CASSYRVTEAFF; DNA: TGTGCCAGCAGTTATCGGGTGACTGAAGCTTTCTTT
V: TRBV5-1; J: TRBJ2-2; size: .; D: .; CDR3: CASSLGASRGTGELFF; DNA: TGCGCCAGCAGCTTGGGAGCCTCCAGGGGCACCGGGGAGCTGTTTTTT
V: TRBV7-2; J: TRBJ2-7; size: .; D: .; CDR3: CASSPRGGTGVLEQYF; DNA: TGTGCCAGCAGCCCTAGGGGGGGGACAGGAGTACTTGAGCAGTACTTC
V: TRBV6-5; J: TRBJ1-2; size: .; D: .; CDR3: CASSTDSFGYTF; DNA: TGTGCCAGCAGTACAGACAGTTTCGGCTACACCTTC
V: TRBV27; J: TRBJ2-7; size: .; D: .; CDR3: CASSSGQLSYEQYF; DNA: TGTGCCAGCAGTTCAGGACAGCTCTCCTACGAGCAGTACTTC
V: TRBV7-2; J: TRBJ1-5; size: .; D: TRBD1; CDR3: CASSTTGGSNQPQHF; DNA: TGTGCCAGCAGCACAACAGGGGGCAGCAATCAGCCCCAGCATTTT